This record looks at one T cell receptor beta chain sequence and its context. This receptor's antigen is unknown. No much larger clone exists at a distance of one base, and base qualities are not known. The sample originates from a study of shared clonotypes between healthy human individuals (dated by TCRdb to 2020 to 2021). With regard to the full study: A couple of women and a few men aged 18 to 49 years were included in the cohort. For each donor, CD4 naive and CD4 memory were each given three plates, CD8 naive was given two plates, and CD8 memory was given one plate. To estimate repertoire size and how much clonotype sharing occurs between individuals, the study deeply sequenced the blood TCR repertoires of five healthy adults. Libraries were prepared and TCR repertoires were sequenced by different laboratories using diverse techniques, in order to increase sequencing depth and limit assay-specific biases. Between about 0.85 and 9.5 billion PBMCs per donor were obtained by leukapheresis. On the study overall, not on this receptor specifically: Around 5.4% of naive CD4, roughly 3.5% of naive CD8, about 2.5% of memory CD4, and approximately 0.39% of memory CD8 clonotypes were shared across several donors. Sampling was restricted to blood, and TCR repertoires in tissues likely differ from the TCR repertoires found in blood. Estimated clonotype richness was generally larger for naive than for memory subsets. The genetic and exposure-history diversity represented was limited by the small number of donors. Clonotypes shared by all four sorted-subset donors showed higher generation probabilities than non-shared clonotypes. Rarefaction of sorted-subset datasets indicated incomplete sequencing despite the large sequencing depth. Pairwise subsampling indicated that sequencing depth was expected to affect the degree of clonotype sharing among donors.

CDR1 and CDR2, per the germline V gene (reference sequence), are LNHDA and SQIVND. The cysteine opens and the phenylalanine closes a CDR3 of 14 amino acids. Here the CDR3 DNA is all that survives: 42 bases in frame from base 1. The junction carries 6 bases between V and J, which are trimmed by 0 bases and 2 bases respectively. TCR CDR3 regions were amplified from genomic DNA by multiplex PCR using the deep immunoSEQ assay. For each cell subset, the extracted genomic DNA was distributed evenly across all wells of several immunoSEQ 96-well plates, and each plate served as one replicate. For sorted subsets, about 0.2 ug genomic DNA, equal to about 30,000 T cell genomes, was loaded into each replicate PCR. Purified libraries were measured with a Qubit 3.0 fluorometer, size-checked on a Bioanalyzer 2100, and measured again with the KAPA Library Quantification kit. Every immunoSEQ 96-well plate was sequenced on a separate single-read 150-cycle Illumina NextSeq 550 flow cell. As for how the authors treated the data: Because only junctional sequences without quality scores were contained in the immunoSEQ output, filtering matching that applied to full-length reads could not be performed. Sequences were annotated with PyIR, a Python wrapper for IgBLAST v1.9, using IMGT germline references to assign V/J genes and CDR3. Reads were filtered out if the reads had weak V/J assignments (E-value above 1e-6), no CDR3, stop codons, out-of-frame junctions, or ambiguous translated residues. V3J clonotypes were defined as sequences sharing an identical inferred V gene, J gene, and CDR3 amino acid sequence. To compute the percentage overlap between repertoires, the number of shared unique clonotypes was divided by the size of the smaller repertoire. Three approaches were used to assess repertoire richness: RTK rarefaction, the Chao1 estimator, and Recon v2.1 estimates of unobserved clonotypes. Generation probabilities for all TCRbeta clonotypes obtained by the gDNA method from a handful of donors were computed using OLGA. TCRdb limited this immuneACCESS table to in-frame rearrangements with V and J called. A share of clones is missing; checked studies link under half to unresolved V genes, and the rest is unexplained. The V and J calls and clone size come from that table; D and trimming were worked out from the DNA. The sample table shows over 2 million clones, and over 85% are seen once. Clones ranked in the top ten supply 0.9% to 1.3% of the sample.

CD8 naive samples consisted of CD45RO-negative cells that were positively selected for CCR7, yielding a CD45RA+CCR7+ population without TemRA cells. Healthy HIV-negative adults with no recently reported acute infections or vaccinations were included as donors. Only Caucasian adults living in Nashville, Tennessee, USA were represented among the donors. Blood was collected by leukapheresis, and PBMCs were isolated by Ficoll-Histopaque density gradient centrifugation and then cryopreserved in liquid nitrogen vapor phase. Analytical flow cytometry was used to check the purity and quantity of every magnetically sorted T cell population. Genomic DNA was isolated from every sorted fraction and measured by UV absorbance on a Nanodrop 2000c.

The receptor was isolated from a man younger than 30 in good health. Sequencing was performed on naive CD8+ T cells sorted from blood. The sample's cell subset or site label is to be understood as: CD45RA+CCR7+. The rearranged segments are TRBV19 and TRBJ2-3, with no confident D gene call. The DNA is TGTGCCAGTAGTATAGATACGACCACAGATACGCAGTATTTT. Its protein product is CASSIDTTTDTQYF.